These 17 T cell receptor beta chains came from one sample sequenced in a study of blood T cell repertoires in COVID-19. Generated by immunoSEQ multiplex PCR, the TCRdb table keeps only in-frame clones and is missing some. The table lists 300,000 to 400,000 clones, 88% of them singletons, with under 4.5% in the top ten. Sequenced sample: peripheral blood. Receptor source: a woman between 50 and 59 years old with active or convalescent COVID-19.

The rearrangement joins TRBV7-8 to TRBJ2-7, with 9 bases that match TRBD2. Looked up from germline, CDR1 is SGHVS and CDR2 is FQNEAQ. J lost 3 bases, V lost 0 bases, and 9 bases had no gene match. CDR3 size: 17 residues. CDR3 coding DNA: TGTGCCAGCAGCTTAGCGACCCTAGCGGGGCGAGTCTACGAGCAGTACTTC. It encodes CASSLATLAGRVYEQYF.

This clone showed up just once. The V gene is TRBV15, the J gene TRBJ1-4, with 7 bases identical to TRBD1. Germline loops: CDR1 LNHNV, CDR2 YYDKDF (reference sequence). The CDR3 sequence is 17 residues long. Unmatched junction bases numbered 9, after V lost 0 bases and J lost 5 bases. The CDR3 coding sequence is TGTGCCACCAGCAGAGATCCCATCCGGGACAGAAATGAAAAACTGTTTTTT. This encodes CATSRDPIRDRNEKLFF.

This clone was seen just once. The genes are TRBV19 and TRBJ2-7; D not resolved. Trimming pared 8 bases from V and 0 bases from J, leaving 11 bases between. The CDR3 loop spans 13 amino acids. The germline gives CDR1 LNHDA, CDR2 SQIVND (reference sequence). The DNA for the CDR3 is TGTGCCAGTGGCCGCGGTCCCTCCTACGAGCAGTACTTC. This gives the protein CASGRGPSYEQYF.

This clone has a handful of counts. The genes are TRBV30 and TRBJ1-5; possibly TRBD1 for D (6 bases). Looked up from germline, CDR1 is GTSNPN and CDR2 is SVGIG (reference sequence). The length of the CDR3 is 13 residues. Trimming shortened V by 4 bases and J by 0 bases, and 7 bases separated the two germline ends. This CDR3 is CAWTGDSNQPQHF. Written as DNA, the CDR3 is TGTGCCTGGACAGGGGATAGCAATCAGCCCCAGCATTTT.

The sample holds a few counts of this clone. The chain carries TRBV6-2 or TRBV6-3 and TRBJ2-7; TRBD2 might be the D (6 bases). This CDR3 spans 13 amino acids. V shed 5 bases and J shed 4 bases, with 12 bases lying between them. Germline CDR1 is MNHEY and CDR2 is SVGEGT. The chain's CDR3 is CASSRTTIYEQYF. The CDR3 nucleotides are TGTGCCAGCAGTCGGACTACCATTTACGAGCAGTACTTC.

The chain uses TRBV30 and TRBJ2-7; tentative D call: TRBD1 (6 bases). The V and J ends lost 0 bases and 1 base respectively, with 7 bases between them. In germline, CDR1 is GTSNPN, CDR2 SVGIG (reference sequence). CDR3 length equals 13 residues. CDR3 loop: CAWSVGTSYEQYF. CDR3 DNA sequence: TGTGCCTGGAGTGTGGGGACATCCTACGAGCAGTACTTC.

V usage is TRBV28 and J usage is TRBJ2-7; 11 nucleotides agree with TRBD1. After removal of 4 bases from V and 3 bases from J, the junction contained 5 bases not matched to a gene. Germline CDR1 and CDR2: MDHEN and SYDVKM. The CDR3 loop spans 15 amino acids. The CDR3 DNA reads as TGTGCCAGCAGTTCCTCCGGGACAGGGGGCTACGAGCAGTACTTC. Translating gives CASSSSGTGGYEQYF.

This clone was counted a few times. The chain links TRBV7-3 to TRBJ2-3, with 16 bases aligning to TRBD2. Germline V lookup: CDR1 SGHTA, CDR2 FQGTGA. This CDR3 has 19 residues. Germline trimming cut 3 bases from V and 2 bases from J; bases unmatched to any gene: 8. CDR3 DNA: TGTGCCAGCAGCTTCGATCCGGGACTAGCGGGGGGGCTCACAGATACGCAGTATTTT. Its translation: CASSFDPGLAGGLTDTQYF.

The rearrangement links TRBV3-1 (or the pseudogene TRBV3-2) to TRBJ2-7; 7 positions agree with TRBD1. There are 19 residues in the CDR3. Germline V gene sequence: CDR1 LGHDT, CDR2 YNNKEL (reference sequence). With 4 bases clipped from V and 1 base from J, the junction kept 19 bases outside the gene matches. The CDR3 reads CASSLFYSQTGRSSYEQYF. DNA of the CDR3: TGTGCCAGCAGCCTCTTCTATTCCCAGACAGGGCGAAGTTCCTACGAGCAGTACTTC.

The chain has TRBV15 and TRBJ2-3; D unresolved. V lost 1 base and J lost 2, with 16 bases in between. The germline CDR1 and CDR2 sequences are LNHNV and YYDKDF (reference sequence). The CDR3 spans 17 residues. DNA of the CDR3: TGTGCCACCAGCAGAGCGCCGAAAGGCGGAATCACAGATACGCAGTATTTT. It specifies CATSRAPKGGITDTQYF.

The CDR3 nucleotides are TGTGCCAGCTCAGTTTCCAATGAGCAGTTCTTC. Amino acids: CASSVSNEQFF. The chain links TRBV6-6 to TRBJ2-1; no firm D call. With 8 bases removed from V and 6 bases from J, the gap between germline ends came to 8 bases. The CDR3 loop spans 11 amino acids. Germline assignment: CDR1 MNHNY and CDR2 SVGAGI (reference sequence).

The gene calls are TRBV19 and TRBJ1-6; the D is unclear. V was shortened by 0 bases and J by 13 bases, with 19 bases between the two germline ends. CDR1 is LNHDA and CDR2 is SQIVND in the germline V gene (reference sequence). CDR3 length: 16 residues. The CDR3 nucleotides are TGTGCCAGTAGTATAGAGCTATGGAGAGCTATTTTTCCCCTCCACTTT. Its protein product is CASSIELWRAIFPLHF.

This CDR3 reads CASSLGDSYNEQFF. The CDR3, as DNA: TGTGCCAGCAGTTTAGGGGACTCATACAATGAGCAGTTCTTC. The chain uses TRBV27 and TRBJ2-1, with a possible D match to TRBD2 (6 bases). V lost 2 bases, J lost 4 bases, and 9 bases lay in between. The CDR3 is made up of 14 amino acids. Germline CDR1 reads MNHEY; CDR2 reads SMNVEV (reference sequence).

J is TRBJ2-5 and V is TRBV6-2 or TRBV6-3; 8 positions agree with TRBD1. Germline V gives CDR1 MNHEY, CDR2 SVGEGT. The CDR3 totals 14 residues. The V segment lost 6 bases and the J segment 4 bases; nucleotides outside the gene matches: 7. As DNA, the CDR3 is TGTGCCAGCAGCCCAGGACAGGGACGAGAGACCCAGTACTTC. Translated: CASSPGQGRETQYF.

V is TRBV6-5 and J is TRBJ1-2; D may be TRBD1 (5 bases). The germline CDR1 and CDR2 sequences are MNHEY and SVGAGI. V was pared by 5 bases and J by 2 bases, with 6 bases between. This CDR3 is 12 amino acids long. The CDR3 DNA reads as TGTGCCAGCAGTCAGGGAAACTATGGCTACACCTTC. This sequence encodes CASSQGNYGYTF.

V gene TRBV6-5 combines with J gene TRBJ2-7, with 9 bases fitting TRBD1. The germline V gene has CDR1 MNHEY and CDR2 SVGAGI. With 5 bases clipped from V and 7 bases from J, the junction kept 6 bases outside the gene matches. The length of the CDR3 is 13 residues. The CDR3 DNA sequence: TGTGCCAGCAGTAAACAGGGGGCTAGAGAGCAGTACTTC. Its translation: CASSKQGAREQYF.

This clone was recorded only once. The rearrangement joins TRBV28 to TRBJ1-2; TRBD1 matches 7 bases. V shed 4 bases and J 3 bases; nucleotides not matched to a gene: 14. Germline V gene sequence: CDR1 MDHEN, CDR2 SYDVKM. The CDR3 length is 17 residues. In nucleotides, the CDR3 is TGTGCCAGCAGTTCCTCGGCCGGGACAGAAATTTACTATGGCTACACCTTC. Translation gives CASSSSAGTEIYYGYTF.